The rows below give T cell receptor beta chains drawn from one sample of a study of blood T cell repertoires in COVID-19. Generated by immunoSEQ multiplex PCR, the TCRdb table keeps only in-frame clones and is missing some. The sample yields about 240,000 clones, around 89% seen once. The specimen sequenced was PBMCs or T cells enriched from blood (not recorded which). These receptors were collected from a woman in her 30s who had recovered from COVID-19. The CDR3 runs from the conserved cysteine through the conserved F or W. The D gene is left open where the match is weak. Not all rows give a size; the values are once, few, many and, for expanded clones, a class.

j_call v_call d_call clone_size cdr3_aa cdr3_nt
TRBJ2-1 TRBV18 TRBD2 NA CASSPIAGDGEQFF TGTGCCAGCTCTCCAATAGCGGGAGATGGGGAGCAGTTCTTC
TRBJ1-3 TRBV28 NA NA CASRQGIGNTIYF TGTGCCAGCCGTCAGGGGATAGGAAACACCATATATTTT
TRBJ1-4 TRBV6-1 TRBD1 NA CASSAGQEPFRQLLFF TGTGCCAGCAGTGCTGGACAGGAGCCTTTTCGCCAACTACTGTTTTTT
TRBJ2-2 TRBV19 NA NA CASSTVQGTAGELFF TGTGCCAGTAGTACGGTACAGGGTACAGCCGGGGAGCTGTTTTTT
TRBJ2-3 TRBV2 NA NA CASRGYRVTDTQYF TGTGCCAGCAGAGGGTACAGGGTCACAGATACGCAGTATTTT
TRBJ2-3 TRBV28 TRBD2 once CASSRPTSGSGTDTQYF TGTGCCAGCAGCCGACCGACTAGCGGGAGTGGCACAGATACGCAGTATTTT
TRBJ2-7 TRBV2 NA NA CASSVDLEVTSYEQYF TGTGCCAGCAGTGTTGATCTGGAGGTAACCTCCTACGAGCAGTACTTC
TRBJ2-7 TRBV6-2/TRBV6-3 TRBD2 NA CASSPSGFYEQYF TGTGCCAGCAGCCCTAGCGGTTTCTACGAGCAGTACTTC
TRBJ1-1 TRBV11-2 NA NA CASSRDMNTEAFF TGTGCCAGCAGCCGGGACATGAACACTGAAGCTTTCTTT
TRBJ1-1 TRBV27 TRBD1 NA CASSKYRGFRGNTEAFF TGTGCCAGCAGCAAATACAGGGGGTTTCGGGGAAACACTGAAGCTTTCTTT
TRBJ2-1 TRBV7-3 NA NA CASSLNPGAGSNEQFF TGTGCCAGCAGTTTAAACCCTGGCGCCGGGTCCAATGAGCAGTTCTTC
TRBJ1-1 TRBV28 NA NA CASSPPVGAGSEAFF TGTGCCAGCAGTCCCCCCGTGGGCGCGGGCTCTGAAGCTTTCTTT
TRBJ1-5 TRBV12-3/TRBV12-4 NA NA CASTDRGNQPQHF TGTGCCAGCACCGACAGAGGCAATCAGCCCCAGCATTTT
TRBJ2-7 TRBV9 TRBD2 NA CASSVEGRTSGGEQYF TGTGCCAGCAGCGTAGAGGGGAGGACTAGCGGGGGAGAGCAGTACTTC
TRBJ2-3 TRBV10-3 NA NA CAIMARGTDTQYF TGTGCCATCATGGCGCGGGGCACAGATACGCAGTATTTT
TRBJ2-7 TRBV6-2/TRBV6-3 NA NA CASSPSLGRQSSYEQYF TGTGCCAGCAGTCCCTCCTTGGGGCGGCAGAGCTCCTACGAGCAGTACTTC
TRBJ1-3 TRBV28 NA NA CASSPYPTGNTIYF TGTGCCAGCAGCCCCTACCCAACTGGAAACACCATATATTTT
TRBJ1-5 TRBV15 TRBD1 once CATSREGTGYNQPQHF TGTGCCACCAGCAGAGAAGGGACAGGTTACAATCAGCCCCAGCATTTT
TRBJ1-1 TRBV2 NA few CASSEFKGRNSEAFF TGTGCCAGCAGTGAATTCAAGGGGAGGAATTCCGAAGCTTTCTTT
TRBJ2-1 TRBV7-3 TRBD2 NA CASSYSGEYNEQFF TGTGCCAGCAGCTATAGCGGGGAATACAATGAGCAGTTCTTC
TRBJ2-1 TRBV19 TRBD2 NA CASTPVGRARGNEQFF TGTGCCAGTACCCCCGTAGGGAGGGCACGAGGTAATGAGCAGTTCTTC
TRBJ1-2 TRBV15 NA once CATSTGQRLTNYGYTF TGTGCCACCAGCACCGGACAGCGCCTAACTAACTATGGCTACACCTTC
TRBJ2-5 TRBV11-3 NA once CASSSNQETQYF TGTGCCAGCAGCTCAAACCAAGAGACCCAGTACTTC
TRBJ2-1 TRBV28 TRBD2 NA CASSFIRIRTSGRSGHEQFF TGTGCCAGCAGTTTTATTCGGATTAGGACTAGCGGGAGATCGGGCCATGAGCAGTTCTTC
TRBJ2-1 TRBV28 NA few CASSRRPFTGSNYNEQFF TGTGCCAGCAGCCGACGCCCGTTCACAGGGTCGAATTACAATGAGCAGTTCTTC
TRBJ1-2 TRBV15 NA few CATSREGGVDYGYTF TGTGCCACCAGCAGAGAGGGGGGAGTGGACTATGGCTACACCTTC
TRBJ1-2 TRBV9 NA many CASSVGQSSNYGYTF TGTGCCAGCAGCGTAGGACAGTCCTCTAACTATGGCTACACCTTC
TRBJ2-5 TRBV6-2/TRBV6-3 NA once CASSYGMETQYF TGTGCCAGCAGTTACGGCATGGAGACCCAGTACTTC
TRBJ2-7 TRBV4-1 NA NA CASSQERGQSREQYF TGCGCCAGCAGCCAGGAACGCGGACAGTCTCGCGAGCAGTACTTC
TRBJ2-7 TRBV27 NA NA CASRQGSYEQYF TGTGCCAGCAGACAGGGATCCTACGAGCAGTACTTC
TRBJ2-5 TRBV5-5 NA NA CASSLVKTQYF TGTGCCAGCAGCTTGGTTAAGACCCAGTACTTC
TRBJ2-3 TRBV6-2/TRBV6-3 NA NA CASSVDTDTQYF TGTGCCAGCAGTGTAGACACAGATACGCAGTATTTT
TRBJ1-1 TRBV7-2 NA NA CASSFSLNTEAFF TGTGCCAGCAGCTTTTCTTTGAACACTGAAGCTTTCTTT
TRBJ2-1 TRBV2 TRBD2 NA CASRDLGVSGSVHEQFF TGTGCCAGCAGGGACCTCGGTGTGAGCGGGAGTGTCCATGAGCAGTTCTTC
TRBJ1-5 TRBV6-6 TRBD1 NA CASRSGTGNLNQPQHF TGTGCCAGCAGAAGCGGGACAGGAAACCTCAACCAGCCCCAGCATTTT
TRBJ1-2 TRBV4-3 NA NA CASSQDTQGIYGYTF TGCGCCAGCAGCCAAGATACGCAGGGGATCTATGGCTACACCTTC
TRBJ1-1 TRBV5-6 NA once CASSYTTNTEAFF TGTGCCAGCAGTTATACTACGAACACTGAAGCTTTCTTT
TRBJ1-1 TRBV3-1/TRBV3-2 NA NA CASSQQWSWEADTEAFF TGTGCCAGCAGCCAACAATGGAGTTGGGAGGCTGACACTGAAGCTTTCTTT
TRBJ1-1 TRBV18 NA NA CASSAAGNMNTEAFF TGTGCCAGCTCAGCAGCAGGGAACATGAACACTGAAGCTTTCTTT
TRBJ1-1 TRBV15 NA NA CATSPGLGTEAFF TGTGCCACCAGTCCAGGGCTTGGAACTGAAGCTTTCTTT
TRBJ2-4 TRBV7-3 TRBD1 NA CASSLLQSGTGGIQYF TGTGCCAGCAGCTTACTCCAATCCGGGACAGGGGGCATTCAGTACTTC
TRBJ2-7 TRBV19 NA NA CASSMGRDYEQYF TGTGCCAGTAGTATGGGCCGCGACTACGAGCAGTACTTC
TRBJ1-4 TRBV5-4 NA NA CASSLQGPVATNEKLFF TGTGCCAGCAGCTTGCAGGGCCCTGTTGCAACTAATGAAAAACTGTTTTTT
TRBJ1-1 TRBV21-1 NA NA CASSKEVTERGTEAFF TGTGCCAGCAGCAAAGAAGTAACAGAAAGGGGCACTGAAGCTTTCTTT
TRBJ2-1 TRBV28 TRBD1 NA CASSGPGTGLNEQFF TGTGCCAGCAGTGGACCCGGGACAGGGCTCAATGAGCAGTTCTTC
TRBJ1-2 TRBV4-2 NA many CASSQELSQGRLYGYTF TGTGCCAGCAGCCAAGAGTTGTCACAGGGCAGACTCTATGGCTACACCTTC
TRBJ2-7 TRBV5-1 TRBD2 NA CASSPSGSSNEQYF TGCGCCAGCAGCCCTAGCGGGAGTTCAAACGAGCAGTACTTC
TRBJ1-2 TRBV28 TRBD1 once CAGRDRVYGYTF TGTGCCGGACGGGACAGGGTCTATGGCTACACCTTC
TRBJ1-1 TRBV11-2 TRBD1 NA CASGDRGGYTEAFF TGTGCCAGCGGCGACAGGGGAGGGTACACTGAAGCTTTCTTT
TRBJ1-2 TRBV2 TRBD1 NA CASSKEGQLGGDGYTF TGTGCCAGCAGTAAAGAGGGACAGCTCGGAGGAGATGGCTACACCTTC
TRBJ1-1 TRBV28 TRBD1 NA CASSATGGGTEAFF TGTGCCAGCAGTGCCACAGGGGGAGGCACTGAAGCTTTCTTT
TRBJ2-7 TRBV27 TRBD1 NA CASSLSRTGMGGEQYF TGTGCCAGCAGTTTATCCCGGACAGGGATGGGGGGTGAGCAGTACTTC
TRBJ1-5 TRBV6-6 NA NA CASSGGNGNQPQHF TGTGCCAGCAGTGGGGGGAATGGCAATCAGCCCCAGCATTTT
TRBJ2-1 TRBV28 NA NA CASKGPGLNSYNEQFF TGTGCCAGCAAGGGACCGGGACTTAACTCCTACAATGAGCAGTTCTTC